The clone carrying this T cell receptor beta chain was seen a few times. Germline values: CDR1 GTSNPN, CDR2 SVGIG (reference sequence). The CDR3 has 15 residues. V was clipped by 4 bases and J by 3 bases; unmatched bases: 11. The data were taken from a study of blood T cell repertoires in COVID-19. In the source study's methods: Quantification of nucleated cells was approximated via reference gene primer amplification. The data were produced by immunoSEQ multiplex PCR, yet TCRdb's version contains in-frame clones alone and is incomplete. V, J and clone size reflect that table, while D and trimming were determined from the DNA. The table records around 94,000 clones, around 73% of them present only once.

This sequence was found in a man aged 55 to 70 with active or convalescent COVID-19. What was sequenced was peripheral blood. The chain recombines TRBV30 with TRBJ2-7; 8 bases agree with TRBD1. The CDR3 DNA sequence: TGTGCCTGGAACTTACCGGGACAGGCCCGCTACGAGCAGTACTTC. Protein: CAWNLPGQARYEQYF.